The 10 T cell receptor beta chains below were found in one sample sequenced in a study of regulatory T cells in long-lasting Graves disease. Building of the TCR beta libraries involved iRepertoire HTBI primers and Arm-PCR of CDR3 regions. MiXCR, run by TCRdb on the multiplex PCR reads, gives a single entry per CDR3 protein. The table records about 240,000 distinct CDR3 sequences, about 19% of them present only once. The time point is: newly diagnosed GD, antithyroid drugs for less than 3 months. TCR sequences were obtained from RNA taken from PBMCs. Sequencing was performed on peripheral blood mononuclear cells (PBMCs), taken at new diagnosis, from a patient treated with antithyroid drugs. These receptors were taken from a female donor with Graves disease.

This clonotype appeared many times. V is TRBV15 and J is TRBJ2-1, with D possibly TRBD2 on 6 matching bases. The V end was cut by 0 bases, the J end by 6 bases, with 15 bases between. Germline CDR1 is LNHNV and CDR2 is YYDKDF (reference sequence). CDR3 length: 16 amino acids. The CDR3 is CATSRDRPGAGNEQFF. DNA for the CDR3: TGTGCCACCAGCAGAGATCGGCCGGGAGCGGGCAATGAGCAGTTCTTC.

In this sample, this clonotype turned up many times. This chain links TRBV20-1 with TRBJ1-5; TRBD1 aligns across 7 bases. CDR1 and CDR2 from the germline V gene are DFQATT and SNEGSKA (reference sequence). The junction had 3 bases not matched to a gene; V was cut back by 5 bases and J by 5 bases. This CDR3 contains 12 residues. For the CDR3, the DNA is TGCAGTGCTGTACAGGGGTATCAGCCCCAGCATTTT. Its protein is CSAVQGYQPQHF.

This clonotype was observed at least ten times. The chain uses TRBV28 and TRBJ2-1, with TRBD2 as a possible D gene (6 bases). V was cut by 2 bases and J by 1 base, with 9 bases left in between. Germline V lookup: CDR1 MDHEN, CDR2 SYDVKM. This CDR3 region has 15 residues. In DNA form, the CDR3 reads TGTGCCAGCAGTTTAGGAGGGCTTTCCTACAATGAGCAGTTCTTC. Its translation: CASSLGGLSYNEQFF.

This clonotype was seen ten or more times. The V call is TRBV6-1, the J call TRBJ2-5, with 11 nucleotides matching TRBD1. The CDR3 totals 14 residues. V trimming: 5 bases; J trimming: 4 bases; junction bases outside the gene matches: 3. Germline V CDR1 and CDR2: MNHNS, SASEGT. The CDR3 region is CASSKGQGAETQYF. CDR3 nucleotide sequence: TGTGCCAGCAGTAAAGGACAGGGGGCAGAGACCCAGTACTTC.

This clonotype came up many times. The rearrangement joins TRBV12-3 or TRBV12-4 to TRBJ1-1; D gene uncertain. The CDR3 length is 17 residues. V lost 2 bases to trimming and J lost 1 base, with 17 bases between them. This CDR3 reads CASSLSPPTLRNTEAFF. DNA for the CDR3: TGTGCCAGCAGTTTATCCCCCCCGACTCTGAGGAACACTGAAGCTTTCTTT.

Notes on this clonotype: A much larger clone differs by one base, so this may be a read error. The chain couples TRBV6-2 or TRBV6-3 to TRBJ1-2; a possible D gene is TRBD1 (5 bases). Germline loops: CDR1 MNHEY, CDR2 SVGEGT. The CDR3 extends over 15 amino acids. With 6 bases removed from V and 0 bases from J, the gap between germline ends came to 14 bases. Here the CDR3 reads CASSWDWEANYGYTF. The CDR3 DNA follows: TGTGCCAGCAGCTGGGACTGGGAAGCTAACTATGGCTACACCTTC.

A remark on this clonotype: This may be a read error: a much more frequent sequence differs by one nucleotide. Without the conserved terminal phenylalanine or tryptophan, this CDR3 likely stems from a read error. The chain has TRBV28 and TRBJ2-5; D not certain. The germline CDR1 and CDR2 sequences are MDHEN and SYDVKM. The CDR3 runs to 15 residues. The V gene lost 8 bases and the J gene lost 5 bases, with 21 bases spanning the gap. CDR3 nucleotide sequence: TGTGCCAGCTCACCACCCATTCCGGTCCGGGAGACCCAGTACCTC. Protein sequence: CASSPPIPVRETQYL.

This clonotype was seen at least ten times. The chain joins TRBV27 to TRBJ2-7; tentative D call: TRBD2 (5 bases). The length of the CDR3 is 18 residues. The ends were cut back, 3 bases at V and 0 bases at J, with 21 bases in the middle. CDR1 and CDR2 (germline): MNHEY, SMNVEV (reference sequence). The DNA of the CDR3 is TGTGCCAGCAGTTTCGGCTTCGGAGGCGGGCTAAGCTCCTACGAGCAGTACTTC. It codes for CASSFGFGGGLSSYEQYF.

This clonotype showed up many times. V is TRBV7-7 and J is TRBJ2-5, with D possibly TRBD2 on 5 matching bases. The CDR3 length is 12 residues. Germline CDR1 reads SSHAT; CDR2 reads FNYEAQ (reference sequence). Trimming pared 5 bases from V and 5 bases from J, leaving 9 bases between. The CDR3 sequence is CASSQLGETQYF. The CDR3 region has the DNA TGTGCCAGCAGCCAACTAGGGGAGACCCAGTACTTC. The full variable domain, in which reference TRBV7-7 and TRBJ2-5 provide the parts outside the CDR3, is GAGVSQSPRYKVTKRGQDVTLRCDPISSHATLYWYQQALGQGPEFLTYFNYEAQPDKSGLPSDRFSAERPEGSISTLTIQRTEQRDSAMYRCASSQLGETQYFGPGTRLLVL.

Comment on this clonotype: A much larger clone differs from this one at a single base, so this may be a read error. The V call is TRBV6-1, the J call TRBJ1-4; D not resolved. V was pared by 7 bases and J by 7 bases, with 16 bases between. This CDR3 has 14 amino acids. Per the germline V gene, CDR1 is MNHNS and CDR2 is SASEGT. The CDR3 reads CASTEGIGREKLFF. The CDR3, as DNA: TGTGCCAGCACGGAAGGGATAGGTCGTGAAAAACTGTTTTTT.